The clone carrying this TCR beta chain has ten or more counts. Its target is unknown. Molecular barcoded adaptors covering alpha/delta and beta/gamma chains were used on approximately 400 ng RNA. Each CDR3 protein is one row after TCRdb ran MiXCR on the reads. The sample shows 49,000 or so distinct CDR3 sequences, roughly 12% of them seen only once. Sampling of bone marrow took place during active disease in every patient. These data are taken from a study of read filtering for tumor transcriptome and immune sequencing. The wider study: Revised staging placed eight or nine patients in R-ISS I, roughly 17 in II, six or seven in III. Study results and caveats: The sorted CD138-negative fraction was a mixed bone marrow immune population, not purified T cells. RNA-seq captured clonotypes less deeply and reliably than IR-seq.

V dropped 3 bases and J dropped 4 bases, with 9 bases sitting between them. The CDR3 has 13 residues. The germline V gene encodes CDR1 SGHTA and CDR2 FQGNSA. The chain carries TRBV7-2 and TRBJ1-1; weak D call: TRBD1 (5 bases). The clonotype was recovered from a donor aged 40 or over with multiple myeloma. What was sequenced was a population of CD138-negative cells sorted from bone marrow. This CDR3 reads CASSLQGSTEAFF. In DNA, the CDR3 is TGTGCCAGCAGCTTGCAGGGTTCCACTGAAGCTTTCTTT. Full variable domain (outside the CDR3, taken from reference TRBV7-2 and TRBJ1-1): GAGVSQSPSNKVTEKGKDVELRCDPISGHTALYWYRQSLGQGLEFLIYFQGNSAPDKSGLPSDRFSAERTGGSVSTLTIQRTQQEDSAVYLCASSLQGSTEAFFGQGTRLTVV.